This T cell receptor beta chain is from a study of metastatic and nonmetastatic thyroid tumors. For the study at large: Repertoires from blood and tumor or nodule tissue of malignant and benign thyroid patients were compared.

Study-wide results and limits: As reported, TCR beta diversity in blood and tumor was significantly higher in malignant thyroid tumors than in benign nodules.

The CDR3 length is 14 residues. The V and J ends lost 2 bases and 5 bases respectively, with 12 bases between them. Germline values: CDR1 SGHKS, CDR2 YYEKEE (reference sequence). There were no patients who had received any treatment before thyroid surgery. This clone was recorded many times. Its specificity is not known. In the authors' methods: The distant-metastasis classifier for papillary thyroid cancer was built from CDR3 differences across clinicopathological groups. MiXCR reprocessed the PCR reads for TCRdb. For this entry, the V and J calls and clone size follow TCRdb and not the study's own pipeline. The top ten clones hold approximately 4.8% of a sample with under 35,000 clones, over 15% of them seen once.

The source of this sequence is a female donor with papillary thyroid cancer or a benign thyroid nodule (not recorded which). Some clones in this sample may be carry-over from other donors' samples. This chain uses TRBV5-5 with TRBJ2-3, with unresolved D. Sequencing was performed on blood. CDR3 sequence reads: CASSFNGEIDTQYF. Here the CDR3 DNA reads TGTGCCAGCAGCTTCAATGGGGAAATAGATACGCAGTATTTT.